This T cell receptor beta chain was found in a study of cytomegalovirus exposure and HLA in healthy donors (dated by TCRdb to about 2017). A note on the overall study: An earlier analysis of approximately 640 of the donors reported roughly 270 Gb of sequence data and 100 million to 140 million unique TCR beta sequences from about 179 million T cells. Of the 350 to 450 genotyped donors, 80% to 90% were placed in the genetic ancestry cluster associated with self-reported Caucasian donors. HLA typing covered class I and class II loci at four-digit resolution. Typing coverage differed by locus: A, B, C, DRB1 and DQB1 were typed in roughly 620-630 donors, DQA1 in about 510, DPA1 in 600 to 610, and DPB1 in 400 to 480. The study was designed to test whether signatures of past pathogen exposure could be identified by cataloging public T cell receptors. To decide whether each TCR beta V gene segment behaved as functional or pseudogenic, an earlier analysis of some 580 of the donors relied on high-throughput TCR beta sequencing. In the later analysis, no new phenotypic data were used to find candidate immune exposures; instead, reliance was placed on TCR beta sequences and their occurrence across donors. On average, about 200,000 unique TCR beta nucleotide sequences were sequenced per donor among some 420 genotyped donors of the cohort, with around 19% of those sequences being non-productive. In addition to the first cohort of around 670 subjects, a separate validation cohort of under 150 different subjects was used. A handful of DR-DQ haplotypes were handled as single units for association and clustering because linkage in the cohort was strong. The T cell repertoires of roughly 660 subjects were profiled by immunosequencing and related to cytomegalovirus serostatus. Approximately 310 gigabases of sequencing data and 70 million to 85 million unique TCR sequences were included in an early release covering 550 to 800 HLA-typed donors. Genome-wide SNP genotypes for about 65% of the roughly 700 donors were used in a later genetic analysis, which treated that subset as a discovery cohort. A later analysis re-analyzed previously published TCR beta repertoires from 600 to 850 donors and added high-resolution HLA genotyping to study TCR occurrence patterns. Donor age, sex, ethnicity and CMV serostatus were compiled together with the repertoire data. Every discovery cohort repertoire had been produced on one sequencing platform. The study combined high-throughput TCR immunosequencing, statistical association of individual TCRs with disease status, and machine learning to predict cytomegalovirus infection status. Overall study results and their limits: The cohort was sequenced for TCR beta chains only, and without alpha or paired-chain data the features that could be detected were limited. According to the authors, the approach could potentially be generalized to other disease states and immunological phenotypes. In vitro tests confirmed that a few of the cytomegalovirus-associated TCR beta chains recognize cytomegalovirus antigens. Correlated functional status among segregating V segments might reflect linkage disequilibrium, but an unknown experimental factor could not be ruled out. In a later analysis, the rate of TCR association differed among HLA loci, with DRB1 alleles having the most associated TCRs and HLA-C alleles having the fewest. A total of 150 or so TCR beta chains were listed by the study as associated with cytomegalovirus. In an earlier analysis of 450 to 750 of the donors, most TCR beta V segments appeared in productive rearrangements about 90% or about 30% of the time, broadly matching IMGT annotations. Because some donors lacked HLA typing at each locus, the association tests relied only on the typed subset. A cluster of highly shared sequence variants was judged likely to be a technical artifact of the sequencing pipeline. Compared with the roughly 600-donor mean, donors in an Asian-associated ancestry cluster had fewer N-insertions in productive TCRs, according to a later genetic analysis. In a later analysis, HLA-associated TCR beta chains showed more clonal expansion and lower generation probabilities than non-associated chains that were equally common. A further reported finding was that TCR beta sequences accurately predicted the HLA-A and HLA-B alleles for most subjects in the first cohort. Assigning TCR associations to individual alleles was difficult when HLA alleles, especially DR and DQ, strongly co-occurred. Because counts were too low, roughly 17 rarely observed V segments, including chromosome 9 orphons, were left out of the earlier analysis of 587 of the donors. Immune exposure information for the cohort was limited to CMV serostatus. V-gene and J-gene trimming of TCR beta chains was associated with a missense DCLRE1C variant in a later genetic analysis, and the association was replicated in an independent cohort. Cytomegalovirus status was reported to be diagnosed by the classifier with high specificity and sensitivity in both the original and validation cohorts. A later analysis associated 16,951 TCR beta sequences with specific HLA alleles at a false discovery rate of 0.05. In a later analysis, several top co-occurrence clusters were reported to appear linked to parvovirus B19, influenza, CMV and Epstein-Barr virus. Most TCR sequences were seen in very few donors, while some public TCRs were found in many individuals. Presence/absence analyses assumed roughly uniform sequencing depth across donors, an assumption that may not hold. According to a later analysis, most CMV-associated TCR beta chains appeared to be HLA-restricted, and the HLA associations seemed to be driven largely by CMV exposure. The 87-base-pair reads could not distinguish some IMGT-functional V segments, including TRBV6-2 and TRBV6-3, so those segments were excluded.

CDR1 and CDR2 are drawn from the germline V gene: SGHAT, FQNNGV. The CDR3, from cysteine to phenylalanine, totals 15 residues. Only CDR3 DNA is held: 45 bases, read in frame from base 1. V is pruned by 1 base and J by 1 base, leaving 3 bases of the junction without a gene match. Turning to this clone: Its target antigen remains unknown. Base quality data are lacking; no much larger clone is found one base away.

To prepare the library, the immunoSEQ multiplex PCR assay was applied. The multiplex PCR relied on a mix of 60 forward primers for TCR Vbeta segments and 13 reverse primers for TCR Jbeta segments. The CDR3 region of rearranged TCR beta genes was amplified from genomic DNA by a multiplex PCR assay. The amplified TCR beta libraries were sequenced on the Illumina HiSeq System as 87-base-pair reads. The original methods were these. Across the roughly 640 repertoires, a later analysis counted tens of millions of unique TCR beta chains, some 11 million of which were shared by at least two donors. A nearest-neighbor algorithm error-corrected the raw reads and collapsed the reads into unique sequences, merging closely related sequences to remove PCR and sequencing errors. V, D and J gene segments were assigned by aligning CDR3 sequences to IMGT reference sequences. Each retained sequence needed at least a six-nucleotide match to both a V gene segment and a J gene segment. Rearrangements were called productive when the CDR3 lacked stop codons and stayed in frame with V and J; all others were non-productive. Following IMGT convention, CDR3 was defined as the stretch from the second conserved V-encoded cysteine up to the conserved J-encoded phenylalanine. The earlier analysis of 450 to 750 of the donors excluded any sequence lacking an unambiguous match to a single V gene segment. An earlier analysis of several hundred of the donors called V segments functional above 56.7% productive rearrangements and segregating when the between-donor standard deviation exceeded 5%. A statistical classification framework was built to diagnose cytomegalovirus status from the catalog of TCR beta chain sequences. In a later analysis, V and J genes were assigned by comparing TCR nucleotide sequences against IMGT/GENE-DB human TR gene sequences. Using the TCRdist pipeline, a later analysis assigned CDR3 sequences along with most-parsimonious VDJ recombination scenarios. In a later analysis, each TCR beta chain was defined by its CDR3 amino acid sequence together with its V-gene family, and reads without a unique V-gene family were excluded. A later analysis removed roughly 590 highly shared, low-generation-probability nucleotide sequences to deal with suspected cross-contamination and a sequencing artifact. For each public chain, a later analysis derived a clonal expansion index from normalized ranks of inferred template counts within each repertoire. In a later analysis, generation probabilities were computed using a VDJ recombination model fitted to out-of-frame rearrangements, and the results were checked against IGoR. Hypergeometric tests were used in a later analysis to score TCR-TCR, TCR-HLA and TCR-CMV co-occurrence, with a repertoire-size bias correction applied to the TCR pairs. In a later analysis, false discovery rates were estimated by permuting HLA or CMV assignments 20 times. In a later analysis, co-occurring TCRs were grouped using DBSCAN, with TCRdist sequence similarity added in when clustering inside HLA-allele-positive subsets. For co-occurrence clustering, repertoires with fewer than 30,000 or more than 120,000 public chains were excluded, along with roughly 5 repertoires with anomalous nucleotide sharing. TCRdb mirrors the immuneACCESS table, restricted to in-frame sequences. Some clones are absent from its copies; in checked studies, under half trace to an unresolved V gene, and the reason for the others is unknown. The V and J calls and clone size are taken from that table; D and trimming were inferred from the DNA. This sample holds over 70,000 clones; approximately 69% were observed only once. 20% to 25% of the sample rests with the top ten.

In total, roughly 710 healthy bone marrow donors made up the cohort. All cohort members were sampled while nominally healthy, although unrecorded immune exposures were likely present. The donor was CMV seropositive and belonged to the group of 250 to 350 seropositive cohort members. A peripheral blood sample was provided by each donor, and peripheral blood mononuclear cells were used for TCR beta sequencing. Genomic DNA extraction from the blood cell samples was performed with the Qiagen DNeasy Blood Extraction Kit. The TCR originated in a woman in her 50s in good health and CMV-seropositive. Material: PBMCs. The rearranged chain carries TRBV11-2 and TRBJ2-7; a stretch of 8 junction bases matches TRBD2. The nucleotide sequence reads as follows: TGTGCCAGCAGCTTAGCGGGGGGGCAGTCCTACGAGCAGTACTTC. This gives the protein CASSLAGGQSYEQYF.